What follows describes a single T cell receptor (beta chain). These data come from a study of T cells after yellow fever vaccination. TCR cDNA was made by 5'RACE template switching, adding a universal primer site and UMIs. Via MiXCR, TCRdb re-called the 5' RACE reads, giving one row per CDR3 protein. The sample has some 600,000 distinct CDR3 sequences; 9% to 15% are singletons. Germline CDR1 reads ENHRY; CDR2 reads SYGVKD. This CDR3 has 15 amino acids. Trimming took off 8 bases at V and 2 bases at J, with 19 bases between the two ends. J is TRBJ2-7 and V is TRBV10-3, with D unclear. Sequenced material: PBMCs, taken on the day of the yellow fever booster vaccination. The receptor was isolated from a man aged 25 to 40 who received the YFV17D yellow fever vaccine. The CDR3 here is CAIAGREALPYEQYF. The DNA for the CDR3 is TGTGCCATCGCTGGCCGAGAGGCCCTCCCCTACGAGCAGTACTTC.